This T cell receptor (beta chain) appears in the sequencing data of a study of blood T cell repertoires in COVID-19. About the study: Italy, Spain and the United States were the sources of the convalescent and acute COVID-19 samples. Sample material is recorded as cDNA or gDNA derived from T cells, B-cell-depleted T cells, or PBMCs.

The CDR3 extends over 12 amino acids. The V end lost 2 bases, the J end lost 10 bases, and 9 bases lay between the germline ends. Germline loops: CDR1 MDHEN, CDR2 SYDVKM. As processed by the authors: Amplified reference gene primers provided the basis for estimating nucleated cell counts. The table came from immunoSEQ multiplex PCR; TCRdb's copy has only in-frame clones and leaves some out. D and trimming come from the DNA, and the V and J calls and clone size come from that table. The sample records 30,000 to 40,000 clones, approximately 85% being singletons. The sample was peripheral blood. The source of this sequence is a man aged 55 to 70 with active or convalescent COVID-19. The J gene is TRBJ1-5, the V gene TRBV28; D gene unclear. CDR3 nucleotide sequence: TGTGCCAGCAGTTTAATCCCGGGTCCCCAGCATTTT. Translated, it gives CASSLIPGPQHF.